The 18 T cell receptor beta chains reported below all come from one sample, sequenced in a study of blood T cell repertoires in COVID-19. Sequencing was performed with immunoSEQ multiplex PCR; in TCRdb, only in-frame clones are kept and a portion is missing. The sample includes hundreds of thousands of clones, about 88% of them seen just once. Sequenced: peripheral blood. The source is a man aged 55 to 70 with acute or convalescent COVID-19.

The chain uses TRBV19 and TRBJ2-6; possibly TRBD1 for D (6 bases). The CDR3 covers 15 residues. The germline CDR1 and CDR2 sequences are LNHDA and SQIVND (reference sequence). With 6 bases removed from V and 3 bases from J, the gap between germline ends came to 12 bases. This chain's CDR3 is CASSPEGVGANVLTF. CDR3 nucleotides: TGTGCCAGTAGCCCCGAGGGGGTTGGGGCCAACGTCCTGACTTTC.

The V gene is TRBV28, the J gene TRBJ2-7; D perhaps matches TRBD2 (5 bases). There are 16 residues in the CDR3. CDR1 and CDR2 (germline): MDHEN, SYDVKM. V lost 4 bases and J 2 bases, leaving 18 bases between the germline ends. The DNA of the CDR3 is TGTGCCAGCAGTTCCCCCCGGGCGGGTGGCACCTACGAGCAGTACTTC. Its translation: CASSSPRAGGTYEQYF.

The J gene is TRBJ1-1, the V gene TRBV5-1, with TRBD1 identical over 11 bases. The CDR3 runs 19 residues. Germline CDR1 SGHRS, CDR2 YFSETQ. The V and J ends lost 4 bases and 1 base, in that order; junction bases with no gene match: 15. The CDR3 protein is CASSVTPGTGGLANTEAFF. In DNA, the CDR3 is TGCGCCAGCAGCGTGACTCCCGGGACAGGGGGATTGGCGAACACTGAAGCTTTCTTT.

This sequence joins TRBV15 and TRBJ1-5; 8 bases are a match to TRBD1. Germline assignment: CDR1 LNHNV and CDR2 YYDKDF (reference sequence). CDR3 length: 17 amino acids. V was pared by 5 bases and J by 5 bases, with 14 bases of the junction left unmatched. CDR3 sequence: CATSGEGQVRRHQPQHF. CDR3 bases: TGTGCCACCAGCGGGGAGGGACAGGTTAGAAGGCATCAGCCCCAGCATTTT.

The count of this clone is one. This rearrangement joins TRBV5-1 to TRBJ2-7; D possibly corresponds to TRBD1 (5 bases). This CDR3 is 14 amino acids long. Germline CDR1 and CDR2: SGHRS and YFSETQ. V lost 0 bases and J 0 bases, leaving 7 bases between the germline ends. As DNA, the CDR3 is TGCGCCAGCAGCTTGGGACAGAACTCCTACGAGCAGTACTTC. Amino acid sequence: CASSLGQNSYEQYF.

CDR3 nucleotides: TGTGCCAGGGGGGTAGCGGAGGGCGGCTACACCTTC. As protein: CARGVAEGGYTF. The chain joins TRBV21-1 to TRBJ1-2. TRBV21-1 is listed as a pseudogene. The CDR3 length is 12 residues.

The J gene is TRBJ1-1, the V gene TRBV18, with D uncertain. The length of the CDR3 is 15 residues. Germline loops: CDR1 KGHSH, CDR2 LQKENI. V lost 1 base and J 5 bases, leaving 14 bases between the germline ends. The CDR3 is CASSPRAGSGTEAFF. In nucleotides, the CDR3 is TGTGCCAGCTCACCACGGGCGGGTTCAGGTACTGAAGCTTTCTTT.

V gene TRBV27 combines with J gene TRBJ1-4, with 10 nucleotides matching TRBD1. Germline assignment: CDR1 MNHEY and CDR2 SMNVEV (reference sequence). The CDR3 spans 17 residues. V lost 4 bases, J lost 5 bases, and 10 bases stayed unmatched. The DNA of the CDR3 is TGTGCCAGCAGTTCCCCGGGACAGGGGATTTCAAATGAAAAACTGTTTTTT. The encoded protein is CASSSPGQGISNEKLFF.

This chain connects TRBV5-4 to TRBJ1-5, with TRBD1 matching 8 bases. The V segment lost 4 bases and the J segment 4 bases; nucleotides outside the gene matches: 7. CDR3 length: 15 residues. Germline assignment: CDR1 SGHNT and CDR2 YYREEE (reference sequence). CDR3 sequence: CASSVQGVGNQPQHF. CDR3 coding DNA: TGTGCCAGCAGCGTACAGGGGGTTGGAAATCAGCCCCAGCATTTT.

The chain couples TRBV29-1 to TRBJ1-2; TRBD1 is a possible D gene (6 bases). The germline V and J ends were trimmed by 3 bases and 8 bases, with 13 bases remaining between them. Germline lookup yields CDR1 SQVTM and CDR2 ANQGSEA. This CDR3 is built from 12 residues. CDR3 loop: CSVDRQGNGYTF. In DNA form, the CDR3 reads TGCAGCGTTGATCGCCAGGGGAACGGCTACACCTTC.

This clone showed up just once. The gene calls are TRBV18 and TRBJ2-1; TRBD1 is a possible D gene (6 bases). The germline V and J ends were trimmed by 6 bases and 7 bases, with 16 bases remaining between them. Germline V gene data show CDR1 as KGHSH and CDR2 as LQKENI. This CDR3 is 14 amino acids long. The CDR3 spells CASSLDTRGNEQFF. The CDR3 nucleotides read TGTGCCAGCTCCCTCGACACAAGGGGGAATGAGCAGTTCTTC.

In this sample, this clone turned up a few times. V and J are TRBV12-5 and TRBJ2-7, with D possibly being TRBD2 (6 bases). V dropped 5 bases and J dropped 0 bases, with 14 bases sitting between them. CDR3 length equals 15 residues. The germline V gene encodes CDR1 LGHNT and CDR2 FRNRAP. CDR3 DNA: TGTGCTAGTGGTCCGGGACTGAAAGTCTCCTACGAGCAGTACTTC. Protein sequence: CASGPGLKVSYEQYF. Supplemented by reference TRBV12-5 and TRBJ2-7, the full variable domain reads DARVTQTPRHKVTEMGQEVTMRCQPILGHNTVFWYRQTMMQGLELLAYFRNRAPLDDSGMPKDRFSAEMPDATLATLKIQPSEPRDSAVYFCASGPGLKVSYEQYFGPGTRLTVT.

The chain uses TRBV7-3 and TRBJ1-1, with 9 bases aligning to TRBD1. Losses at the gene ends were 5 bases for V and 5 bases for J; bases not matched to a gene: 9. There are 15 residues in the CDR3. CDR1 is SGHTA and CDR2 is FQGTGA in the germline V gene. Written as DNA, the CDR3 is TGTGCCAGCAGCCCTATCTCAGGGACAGGGACTGAAGCTTTCTTT. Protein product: CASSPISGTGTEAFF.

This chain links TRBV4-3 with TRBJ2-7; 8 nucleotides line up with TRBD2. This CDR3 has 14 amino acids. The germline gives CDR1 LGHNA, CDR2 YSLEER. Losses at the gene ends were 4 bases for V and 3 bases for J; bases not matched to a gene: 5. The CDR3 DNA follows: TGCGCCAGCAGCCCCGGGAGGGCGGGCTACGAGCAGTACTTC. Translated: CASSPGRAGYEQYF.

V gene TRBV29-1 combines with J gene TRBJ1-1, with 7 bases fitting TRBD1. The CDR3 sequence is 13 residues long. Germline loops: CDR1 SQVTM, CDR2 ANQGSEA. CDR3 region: CRDIDRENTEAFF. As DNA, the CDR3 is TGCAGAGATATCGACAGGGAGAACACTGAAGCTTTCTTT.

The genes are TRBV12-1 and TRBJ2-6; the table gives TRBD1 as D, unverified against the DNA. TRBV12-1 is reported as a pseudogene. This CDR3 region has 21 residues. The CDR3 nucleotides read TGTGCCAGCAGCTCTCGACAGGAGGCAAGACGGGGAGTCTCTGGGGCCAACGTCCTGACTTTC. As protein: CASSSRQEARRGVSGANVLTF.

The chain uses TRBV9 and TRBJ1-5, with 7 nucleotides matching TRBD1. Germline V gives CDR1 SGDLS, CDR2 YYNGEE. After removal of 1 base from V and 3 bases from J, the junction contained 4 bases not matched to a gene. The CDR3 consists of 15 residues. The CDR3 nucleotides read TGTGCCAGCAGCGTAAGTGGGACAGACAATCAGCCCCAGCATTTT. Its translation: CASSVSGTDNQPQHF.

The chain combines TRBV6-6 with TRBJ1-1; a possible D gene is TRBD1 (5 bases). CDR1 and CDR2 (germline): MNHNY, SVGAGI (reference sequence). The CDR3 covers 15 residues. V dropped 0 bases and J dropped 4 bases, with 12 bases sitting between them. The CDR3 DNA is TGTGCCAGCAGTTACTCGTCAGGGATGGGCACTGAAGCTTTCTTT. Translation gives CASSYSSGMGTEAFF.